One T cell receptor beta chain is described in this entry. Which antigen it targets is not known. No base-level quality is on record; no much larger clone is a single base apart. The sample originates from a study of T-cell reconstitution after alpha-beta-depleted transplantation in children (dated by TCRdb to the mid-2010s). For context, the study as a whole: Using TCR repertoire profiling, the study followed T-cell immune reconstitution in a quantitative way in children after TCRalphabeta/CD19-depleted allogeneic hematopoietic cell transplantation. What the study reported, not specific to this receptor: Apparently early alphabetaT-cell count recovery about two months after transplant reportedly relied on only several hundred rapidly expanded clones derived from non-depleted graft cells. The high TCRbeta diversity at day 60 in some patients was ascribed to recipient T cells and intrathymic progenitors that had survived conditioning. Over subsequent months, a decline in hyperexpanded clone frequencies was noted, and after one year, T-cell counts and TCRbeta diversity were mostly ascribed to newly produced T cells.

At the junction V is shortened by 3 bases and J by 6 bases; bases outside the gene matches: 6. The CDR3 runs 14 residues from the cysteine to the phenylalanine. The CDR3 DNA has 42 bases and is translated from base 1. Libraries were constructed by PCR. Sequenced using an Illumina HiSeq 2500. Molecular barcoding was employed in the preparation of TCR libraries, with unique molecular identifiers being used to normalize TCRbeta repertoire quantification. The raw public data were reprocessed by TCRdb itself: fastp quality trimming at Q25, MiXCR clonotype calling, in-frame beta chains only. CDR3 protein duplicates are merged, each entry listing the most common genes and DNA. The sample records approximately 89,000 distinct CDR3 sequences, 15% to 17% of which are singletons. In total, the top ten clones hold 15% to 20% of the sample. This specimen's treatment or condition label, interpreted: allogeneic hematopoietic cell transplantation with graft depleted of TCRalphabeta T cells and CD19 B cells. TCRalphabeta/CD19-depleted allogeneic hematopoietic cell grafts were given to the transplant recipients, all of whom were children.

The V gene is TRBV12-3 or TRBV12-4 and the J gene is TRBJ1-2, with 8 central nucleotides matching TRBD1. This sequence was found in a male patient aged 2 to 9 who had a stem cell transplant for acute lymphoblastic leukemia, so the T cells may come from the graft donor. The sequenced sample was PBMCs, mostly from graft donor cells, obtained 180 days after TCRalphabeta/CD19-depleted stem cell transplant. The DNA sequence follows: TGTGCCAGCAGTTTCATCGGACAGGGCCATGGCTACACCTTC. This translates into CASSFIGQGHGYTF.